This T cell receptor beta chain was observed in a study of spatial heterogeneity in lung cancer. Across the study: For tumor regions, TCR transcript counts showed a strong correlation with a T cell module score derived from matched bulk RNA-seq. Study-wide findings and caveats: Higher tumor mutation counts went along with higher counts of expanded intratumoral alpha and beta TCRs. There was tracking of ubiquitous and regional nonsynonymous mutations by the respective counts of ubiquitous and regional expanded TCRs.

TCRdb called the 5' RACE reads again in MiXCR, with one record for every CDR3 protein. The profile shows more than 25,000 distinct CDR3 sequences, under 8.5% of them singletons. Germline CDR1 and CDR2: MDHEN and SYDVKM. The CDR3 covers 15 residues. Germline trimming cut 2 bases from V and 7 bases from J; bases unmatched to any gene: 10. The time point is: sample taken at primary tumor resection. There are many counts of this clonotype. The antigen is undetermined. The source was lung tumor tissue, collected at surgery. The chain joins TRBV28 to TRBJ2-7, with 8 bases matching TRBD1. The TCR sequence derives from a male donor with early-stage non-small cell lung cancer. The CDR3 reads CASSLTGGLPREQYF. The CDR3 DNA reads TGTGCCAGCAGTTTAACAGGGGGGCTCCCTCGAGAGCAGTACTTC. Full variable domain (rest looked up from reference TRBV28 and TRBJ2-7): DVKVTQSSRYLVKRTGEKVFLECVQDMDHENMFWYRQDPGLGLRLIYFSYDVKMKEKGDIPEGYSVSREKKERFSLILESASTNQTSMYLCASSLTGGLPREQYFGPGTRLTVT.